Below are 16 T cell receptor beta chains sequenced from a single sample in a study of molecular identifiers for immune sequencing clone quantification. TCRdb reprocessed the PCR reads with MiXCR, giving one entry per CDR3 protein. This sample yields around 300,000 distinct CDR3 sequences, of which roughly 24% are seen a single time; 0.65% to 0.75% belongs to the top ten. Material for sequencing was naive CD8+ T cells from blood, with Jurkat cell RNA spiked in. Subset here: FACS-sorted CD8+CD4-CCR7+CD45RA+ naive T cells. The receptors were gathered from a human donor in good health. Some libraries in this study had Jurkat cell RNA spiked in.

This clonotype was seen many times. The chain links TRBV5-1 to TRBJ2-7; D is unresolved. With 4 bases removed from V and 3 bases from J, the gap between germline ends came to 11 bases. CDR3 size: 13 residues. Germline-derived CDR1 and CDR2 are SGHRS and YFSETQ. The CDR3 nucleotides read TGCGCCAGCAGCCCCACCATGGGCTACGAGCAGTACTTC. Translating gives CASSPTMGYEQYF.

Ten or more counts support this clonotype. The V gene is TRBV7-9, the J gene TRBJ2-3, with TRBD2 matching 8 bases. In germline, CDR1 is SEHNR, CDR2 FQNEAQ (reference sequence). The CDR3 consists of 16 residues. With 2 bases clipped from V and 1 base from J, the junction kept 5 bases outside the gene matches. Here the CDR3 reads CASSLILADRTDTQYF. In DNA, the CDR3 is TGTGCCAGCAGCTTAATACTAGCGGACCGCACAGATACGCAGTATTTT. Full variable domain (missing parts from reference TRBV7-9 and TRBJ2-3): DTGVSQNPRHKITKRGQNVTFRCDPISEHNRLYWYRQTLGQGPEFLTYFQNEAQLEKSRLLSDRFSAERPKGSFSTLEIQRTEQGDSAMYLCASSLILADRTDTQYFGPGTRLTVL.

This clonotype was seen many times. The chain combines TRBV29-1 with TRBJ2-3; D tentatively fits TRBD1 or TRBD2 (5 bases each). CDR3 length equals 12 residues. Between the trimmed V and J ends, which lost 5 bases and 6 bases, there was a span of 12 bases. CDR1 is SQVTM, CDR2 ANQGSEA, per germline. The DNA for the CDR3 is TGCAGCGTTTTTACTAGGGGTGATACGCAGTATTTT. It is translated as CSVFTRGDTQYF.

This clonotype appeared many times. The J gene is TRBJ2-4, the V gene TRBV15; D remains ambiguous. Germline assignment: CDR1 LNHNV and CDR2 YYDKDF (reference sequence). The ends were cut back, 0 bases at V and 0 bases at J, with 9 bases in the middle. The CDR3 is made up of 16 amino acids. For the CDR3, the DNA is TGTGCCACCAGCAGAGATAGGGCACTAGCCAAAAACATTCAGTACTTC. Its protein product is CATSRDRALAKNIQYF.

This clonotype was counted between two and nine times. The chain employs TRBV10-3 and TRBJ1-3, with TRBD1 matching 9 bases. The CDR3 consists of 16 residues. CDR1 ENHRY and CDR2 SYGVKD come from the germline V gene. V shed 3 bases, J shed 3 bases, and the junction held 6 bases outside the gene matches. This CDR3 is CAISDYRTGDGNTIYF. The CDR3 region has the DNA TGTGCCATCAGTGACTATAGGACAGGGGATGGAAACACCATATATTTT.

The chain recombines TRBV7-2 with TRBJ1-6, with a tentative D call TRBD1 (5 bases). The CDR3 spans 18 residues. CDR1 and CDR2 (germline): SGHTA, FQGNSA. Deletions cut 5 bases from V and 8 bases from J, with 25 bases between. CDR3: CASSPIGTAARGDSPLHF. The CDR3 nucleotides are TGTGCCAGCAGCCCAATTGGAACAGCTGCTCGGGGGGATTCACCCCTCCACTTT.

At least ten counts were recorded for this clonotype. The chain joins TRBV9 to TRBJ2-3, with D perhaps matching TRBD1 or TRBD2 (5 bases each). Deletions cut 4 bases from V and 0 bases from J, with 9 bases between. The CDR3 extends over 14 amino acids. CDR1 and CDR2 from the germline V gene are SGDLS and YYNGEE. CDR3 sequence: CASSPRDSTDTQYF. The DNA of the CDR3 is TGTGCCAGCAGCCCCCGGGACAGCACAGATACGCAGTATTTT.

The rearrangement links TRBV4-3 to TRBJ2-3; weak D call: TRBD2 (6 bases). With 0 bases removed from V and 2 bases from J, the gap between germline ends came to 9 bases. The CDR3 contains 15 residues. Germline-derived CDR1 and CDR2 are LGHNA and YSLEER. In DNA, the CDR3 is TGCGCCAGCAGCCAAGAGGAGGGTGACACAGATACGCAGTATTTT. The encoded protein is CASSQEEGDTDTQYF.

This clonotype has only a few counts. The chain joins TRBV7-6 to TRBJ1-5; D uncertain. Trimming cost V 8 bases and J 8 bases, with 10 bases left between them. Germline-derived CDR1 and CDR2 are SGHVS and FNYEAQ. This CDR3 contains 11 residues. CDR3 nucleotide sequence: TGTGCCAGCGGAGTGGGCGAGCCCCAGCATTTT. It yields the protein CASGVGEPQHF.

The chain couples TRBV29-1 to TRBJ1-2; TRBD1 agrees at 9 bases. The CDR3 runs 16 residues. The germline CDR1 and CDR2 sequences are SQVTM and ANQGSEA. J was trimmed by 0 bases and V by 6 bases; bases with no gene match: 11. CDR3 DNA sequence: TGCAGCGTAGGGACGGGACAGGGATACACTAACTATGGCTACACCTTC. Translation: CSVGTGQGYTNYGYTF. Using reference TRBV29-1 and TRBJ1-2 for the parts outside the CDR3, the full variable domain is SAVISQKPSRDICQRGTSLTIQCQVDSQVTMMFWYRQQPGQSLTLIATANQGSEATYESGFVIDKFPISRPNLTFSTLTVSNMSPEDSSIYLCSVGTGQGYTNYGYTFGSGTRLTVV.

This clonotype was observed a single time. The V gene is TRBV24-1, the J gene TRBJ2-2; 10 nucleotides line up with TRBD2. The CDR3 is 20 amino acids. Germline V CDR1 and CDR2: KGHDR, SFDVKD. V trimming: 3 bases; J trimming: 0 bases; junction bases outside the gene matches: 12. The CDR3 reads CATSDGGLAGDSTNTGELFF. The DNA for the CDR3 is TGTGCCACCAGTGATGGCGGTCTAGCGGGGGATAGTACGAACACCGGGGAGCTGTTTTTT.

This clonotype was detected a few times. V and J are TRBV2 and TRBJ1-2; D unclear. The CDR3 sequence is 13 residues long. CDR1 SNHLY and CDR2 FYNNEI come from the germline V gene. V shed 8 bases and J shed 6 bases, with 16 bases lying between them. The DNA for the CDR3 is TGTGCCAGCCGAGGACTCTCACTCAATGGCTACACCTTC. Amino acid sequence: CASRGLSLNGYTF.

This clonotype was found many times. The chain employs TRBV29-1 and TRBJ2-5; D may be TRBD1 (5 bases). The CDR3 has 17 residues. Trimming removed 0 bases from V and 5 bases from J, with 22 bases in between. Germline values: CDR1 SQVTM, CDR2 ANQGSEA. CDR3 in amino acids: CSVEDGAEQGSYETQYF. The CDR3, as DNA: TGCAGCGTTGAAGATGGGGCCGAGCAGGGTAGTTATGAGACCCAGTACTTC.

This clonotype showed up just a few times. The chain links TRBV4-1 to TRBJ2-3; TRBD1 is a possible D gene (5 bases). This CDR3 region has 18 residues. Per germline, CDR1 MGHRA and CDR2 YSYEKL. With 1 base removed from V and 3 bases from J, the gap between germline ends came to 20 bases. DNA for the CDR3: TGCGCCAGCAGCCAAGGAGCCTTTACGCTCGCAGGGACAGATACGCAGTATTTT. Translated, it gives CASSQGAFTLAGTDTQYF.

This clonotype showed up many times. The chain joins TRBV6-5 to TRBJ1-2; TRBD1 might be the D (6 bases). There are 17 residues in the CDR3. Germline CDR1 reads MNHEY; CDR2 reads SVGAGI. V lost 0 bases to trimming and J lost 1 base, with 15 bases between them. DNA for the CDR3: TGTGCCAGCAGTTACTCGAGGGGGGCTTGGGGTAACTATGGCTACACCTTC. Protein sequence: CASSYSRGAWGNYGYTF.

The chain recombines TRBV27 with TRBJ2-5, with TRBD1 matching 7 bases. With 9 bases clipped from V and 5 bases from J, the junction kept 3 bases outside the gene matches. Germline V CDR1 and CDR2: MNHEY, SMNVEV (reference sequence). This CDR3 has 11 amino acids. For the CDR3, the DNA is TGTGCCAGGACAGGGTTGGAGACCCAGTACTTC. Amino acids: CARTGLETQYF.